This T cell receptor (beta chain) came from a study of blood T cell repertoires in COVID-19. About the study: Sites across the United States, Italy and Spain contributed samples from acute and convalescent COVID-19. In each case, the material was cDNA or gDNA derived from T cells, B-cell-depleted T cells, or PBMCs.

This CDR3 comprises 19 residues. V lost 5 bases to trimming and J lost 4 bases, with 26 bases between them. Per germline, CDR1 MNHNY and CDR2 SVGAGI (reference sequence). Source study methods: Estimation of nucleated cell counts was performed using reference gene primer amplification. Method: immunoSEQ multiplex PCR; TCRdb's copy keeps in-frame clones and lacks some. That table gives V, J and clone size, and the DNA gave D and trimming. The sample yields under 300,000 clones, more than 75% seen once. The TCR sequence derives from a woman aged 55-70 years with active or convalescent COVID-19. The genes are TRBV6-6 and TRBJ2-2; tentative D call: TRBD1 (7 bases). Sequencing used peripheral blood. The CDR3 nucleotides are TGTGCCAGCAGTCCCAGGGGGGCTTCGAAGAATTGGGGCACCGGGGAGCTGTTTTTT. Amino acids: CASSPRGASKNWGTGELFF.